The 32 T cell receptor beta chains in this list originate from one sample, sequenced in a study of PD-1 blockade in classical Hodgkin lymphoma. Indicated time point: cycle 4 day 1 (C4D1), after more than five weeks of nivolumab. Following autologous stem cell transplantation, relapse occurred in every patient, and exposure to brentuximab vedotin varied. Starting with thawed PBMCs, CD4+ T cells were purified by magnetic negative selection. Method: immunoSEQ multiplex PCR; TCRdb's copy keeps in-frame clones and lacks some. The data hold around 18,000 clones, with roughly 75% observed a single time. Specimen: CD4+ T cells from blood, collected before the fourth cycle of nivolumab. The receptors derive from a human donor with classical Hodgkin lymphoma.

The chain has TRBV6-5 and TRBJ1-6, with D perhaps matching TRBD1 (5 bases). From germline, CDR1 is MNHEY and CDR2 SVGAGI. This CDR3 region has 13 residues. Trimming shortened V by 2 bases and J by 9 bases, and 8 bases separated the two germline ends. CDR3 sequence reads: CASSYRGGSPLHF. The CDR3 DNA reads TGTGCCAGCAGTTACAGGGGTGGTTCACCCCTCCACTTT.

The chain combines TRBV28 with TRBJ2-2; perhaps TRBD2 as D (6 bases). CDR3 length: 13 residues. V lost 6 bases and J lost 2, with 7 bases in between. The germline gives CDR1 MDHEN, CDR2 SYDVKM. CDR3 protein: CASRAGNTGELFF. The CDR3 DNA sequence: TGTGCCAGCAGGGCGGGAAACACCGGGGAGCTGTTTTTT.

The chain carries TRBV19 and TRBJ1-2, with D hard to call. The V and J ends lost 3 bases and 4 bases respectively, with 9 bases between them. The germline V gene encodes CDR1 LNHDA and CDR2 SQIVND (reference sequence). The length of the CDR3 is 13 residues. CDR3 amino acids: CASSIDRSYGYTF. Written as DNA, the CDR3 is TGTGCCAGTAGTATCGATCGCTCCTATGGCTACACCTTC.

This clone was seen a handful of times. V gene TRBV10-2 combines with J gene TRBJ2-7; 10 nucleotides align to TRBD1. The trim removed 5 bases at V and 4 bases at J, leaving 5 bases unmatched. This CDR3 is built from 14 residues. Germline CDR1 is WSHSY and CDR2 is SAAADI. Here the CDR3 reads CASSRQGAGYEQYV. The CDR3 DNA sequence: TGCGCCAGCAGTCGACAGGGGGCTGGGTACGAGCAGTACGTC.

J is TRBJ1-1 and V is TRBV9, with D hard to call. The CDR3 is made up of 13 amino acids. The ends were cut back, 0 bases at V and 5 bases at J, with 8 bases in the middle. Germline CDR1 SGDLS, CDR2 YYNGEE. The CDR3 sequence: CASSVALETEAFF. Written as DNA, the CDR3 is TGTGCCAGCAGCGTAGCTCTAGAGACTGAAGCTTTCTTT.

The chain uses TRBV4-3 and TRBJ2-3; TRBD1 aligns across 10 bases. This CDR3 is 15 amino acids long. V shed 3 bases and J 3 bases; nucleotides not matched to a gene: 3. CDR1 LGHNA and CDR2 YSLEER come from the germline V gene. The CDR3 DNA follows: TGCGCCAGCAGCCAGACAGGGGGCGCAACAGATACGCAGTATTTT. This sequence encodes CASSQTGGATDTQYF.

This chain connects TRBV7-2 to TRBJ2-1, with TRBD2 matching over 11 bases. The trim removed 2 bases at V and 12 bases at J, leaving 6 bases unmatched. Germline CDR1 and CDR2: SGHTA and FQGNSA. The CDR3 covers 14 residues. The CDR3 DNA reads TGTGCCAGCAGCTTACCACTAGCGGGAGTGACGCAGTTCTTC. This sequence encodes CASSLPLAGVTQFF.

The chain employs TRBV5-1 and TRBJ1-1, with 9 nucleotides matching TRBD1. Per the germline V gene, CDR1 is SGHRS and CDR2 is YFSETQ. V gave up 3 bases and J gave up 1 base; unmatched junction bases: 13. The CDR3 runs to 18 residues. The CDR3 loop reads CASSSSPGTGRTNTEAFF. The CDR3 region has the DNA TGCGCCAGCAGCTCGAGTCCCGGGACAGGGAGGACGAACACTGAAGCTTTCTTT. Using reference TRBV5-1 and TRBJ1-1 for the parts outside the CDR3, the full variable domain is KAGVTQTPRYLIKTRGQQVTLSCSPISGHRSVSWYQQTPGQGLQFLFEYFSETQRNKGNFPGRFSGRQFSNSRSEMNVSTLELGDSALYLCASSSSPGTGRTNTEAFFGQGTRLTVV.

The CDR3 spells CASSSRYRGLSLDGELFF. CDR3 in DNA: TGTGCCAGCAGTTCCCGATACAGGGGCCTCTCGTTGGACGGGGAGCTGTTTTTT. The V call is TRBV7-6, the J call TRBJ2-2; TRBD1 agrees at 7 bases. Germline V lookup: CDR1 SGHVS, CDR2 FNYEAQ. This CDR3 contains 18 residues. V was pared by 6 bases and J by 7 bases, with 20 bases of the junction left unmatched.

The V call is TRBV7-9, the J call TRBJ2-5; 7 bases match TRBD2. Germline loops: CDR1 SEHNR, CDR2 FQNEAQ (reference sequence). The J segment lost 1 base and the V segment lost 7 bases, leaving 6 bases of the junction unmatched. The CDR3 is 14 residues long. The CDR3 loop is CASTREVAQETQYF. Here the CDR3 DNA reads TGTGCCAGCACCCGGGAGGTCGCCCAAGAGACCCAGTACTTC.

In its sample, this clone was seen a few times. The chain couples TRBV5-1 to TRBJ1-5; D is ambiguous. This CDR3 spans 13 amino acids. Deletions cut 0 bases from V and 3 bases from J, with 4 bases between. Germline V CDR1 and CDR2: SGHRS, YFSETQ. The CDR3 DNA sequence: TGCGCCAGCAGCTTGGGTACCAATCAGCCCCAGCATTTT. This sequence encodes CASSLGTNQPQHF.

This clone was observed once. V usage is TRBV12-2 and J usage is TRBJ2-3; the D call in the table, TRBD2, was not verified against the DNA. TRBV12-2 is annotated as a pseudogene. The CDR3 totals 15 residues. CDR3 sequence: CASRSGGSRTDTQYF. The CDR3 DNA is TGTGCAAGTCGCTCTGGCGGGAGTCGGACAGATACGCAGTATTTT.

The chain links TRBV28 to TRBJ2-3; D gene unclear. The CDR3 covers 13 residues. Germline V gene lookup returns CDR1 MDHEN and CDR2 SYDVKM. The V end was cut by 6 bases, the J end by 0 bases, with 7 bases between. This CDR3 is CASRISSTDTQYF. For the CDR3, the DNA is TGTGCCAGCAGGATCTCTAGCACAGATACGCAGTATTTT.

This clone appeared once. The rearrangement links TRBV7-8 to TRBJ1-3, with D unresolved. The CDR3 loop spans 13 amino acids. CDR1 and CDR2 from the germline V gene are SGHVS and FQNEAQ. V lost 5 bases to trimming and J lost 2 bases, with 7 bases between them. In DNA form, the CDR3 reads TGTGCCAGCAGCCCCCGGGCTGGAAACACCATATATTTT. Translation gives CASSPRAGNTIYF.

CDR3 DNA: TGCGCCAGCAGTCAGGTTGACATGGGGTTCAACAATCAGCCCCAGCATTTT. It codes for CASSQVDMGFNNQPQHF. The V and J genes are TRBV4-1 and TRBJ1-5; D not certain. The germline gives CDR1 MGHRA, CDR2 YSYEKL. The V and J ends lost 6 bases and 3 bases respectively, with 21 bases between them. This CDR3 contains 17 residues.

CDR3 region: CASSPRDRDNEKLFF. In DNA, the CDR3 is TGTGCCAGCAGCCCACGGGACAGGGATAATGAAAAACTGTTTTTT. The chain combines TRBV9 with TRBJ1-4; 9 bases are a match to TRBD1. This CDR3 is 15 amino acids long. V gave up 4 bases and J gave up 4 bases; unmatched junction bases: 5. Germline assignment: CDR1 SGDLS and CDR2 YYNGEE.

The genes are TRBV29-1 and TRBJ2-1, with TRBD2 matching over 10 bases. Germline values: CDR1 SQVTM, CDR2 ANQGSEA. This CDR3 has 12 amino acids. V shed 6 bases and J 6 bases; nucleotides not matched to a gene: 2. CDR3 amino acids: CSVASGSNEQFF. The CDR3 DNA sequence: TGCAGCGTGGCTAGCGGGAGCAATGAGCAGTTCTTC.

The CDR3 reads CASSGTGQGHSSPLHF. The CDR3 nucleotides are TGTGCCAGTAGTGGCACCGGACAGGGACACTCTTCACCCCTCCACTTT. The chain recombines TRBV19 with TRBJ1-6; 8 nucleotides line up with TRBD1. The trim removed 5 bases at V and 9 bases at J, leaving 12 bases unmatched. This CDR3 has 16 residues. Germline V gives CDR1 LNHDA, CDR2 SQIVND (reference sequence). The full variable domain, completed using reference TRBV19 and TRBJ1-6, is DGGITQSPKYLFRKEGQNVTLSCEQNLNHDAMYWYRQDPGQGLRLIYYSQIVNDFQKGDIAEGYSVSREKKESFPLTVTSAQKNPTAFYLCASSGTGQGHSSPLHFGNGTRLTVT.

The count of this clone is one. This sequence joins TRBV5-1 and TRBJ1-4; D perhaps matches TRBD1 (6 bases). V was clipped by 4 bases and J by 3 bases, with 13 bases between them. The CDR3 spans 15 residues. The germline V gene encodes CDR1 SGHRS and CDR2 YFSETQ. CDR3 loop: CASSVTGISNEKLFF. Written as DNA, the CDR3 is TGCGCCAGCAGCGTTACAGGGATTTCTAATGAAAAACTGTTTTTT.

The V call is TRBV7-9, the J call TRBJ2-1; a weak D match, TRBD1 (5 bases). In germline, CDR1 is SEHNR, CDR2 FQNEAQ (reference sequence). CDR3 size: 16 residues. The germline V and J ends were trimmed by 5 bases and 0 bases, with 14 bases remaining between them. CDR3 coding DNA: TGTGCCAGCAGCCCTAAGACAGTGAGCTCCTACAATGAGCAGTTCTTC. The encoded protein is CASSPKTVSSYNEQFF.

Only one count was recorded for this clone. The chain couples TRBV11-1 to TRBJ2-5; 8 bases are shared with TRBD2. V was pared by 9 bases and J by 7 bases, with 13 bases of the junction left unmatched. Germline values: CDR1 SGHAT, CDR2 FQDESV (reference sequence). The CDR3 is 14 residues long. The CDR3: CARIGGARVGTQYF. The CDR3 DNA reads as TGTGCCAGGATCGGGGGGGCCAGGGTCGGGACCCAGTACTTC.

This clone occurred a few times. The V and J genes are TRBV2 and TRBJ2-1; 8 nucleotides line up with TRBD1. CDR3 length: 13 amino acids. Trimming took 7 bases from V and 4 from J; bases not matched to a gene: 3. From germline, CDR1 is SNHLY and CDR2 FYNNEI. The CDR3 loop is CASTGQEYNEQFF. Written as DNA, the CDR3 is TGTGCCAGCACGGGACAGGAATACAATGAGCAGTTCTTC.

The chain carries TRBV10-3 and TRBJ1-2; a possible D gene is TRBD1 (5 bases). This CDR3 is 13 amino acids long. The V gene lost 3 bases and the J gene lost 8 bases, with 13 bases spanning the gap. In germline, CDR1 is ENHRY, CDR2 SYGVKD. This chain's CDR3 is CAISERPGGGYTF. CDR3 nucleotides: TGTGCCATCAGTGAAAGGCCGGGGGGAGGCTACACCTTC.

The count of this clone is one. The genes are TRBV19 and TRBJ2-5, with 9 bases aligning to TRBD1. The ends lost 6 bases at V and 4 bases at J; junction bases unmatched: 12. There are 16 residues in the CDR3. Germline values: CDR1 LNHDA, CDR2 SQIVND (reference sequence). CDR3 region: CASRGPGQGYLETQYF. CDR3 nucleotides: TGTGCCAGTAGGGGCCCGGGACAGGGATATTTAGAGACCCAGTACTTC.

This clone was detected once. This sequence joins TRBV27 and TRBJ2-3; D call uncertain. Germline values: CDR1 MNHEY, CDR2 SMNVEV (reference sequence). V lost 4 bases to trimming and J lost 2 bases, with 10 bases between them. The CDR3 totals 14 residues. The CDR3 nucleotides are TGTGCCAGCAGTTCCTTGGGTTACACAGATACGCAGTATTTT. Translated: CASSSLGYTDTQYF.

In this sample, this clone turned up a few times. The CDR3 sequence: CASSLGGSEKLFF. The CDR3 region has the DNA TGTGCCAGCAGTTTGGGAGGGAGTGAAAAACTGTTTTTT. The V call is TRBV28, the J call TRBJ1-4; D unresolved. The V end lost 3 bases, the J end lost 7 bases, and 9 bases lay between the germline ends. Germline CDR1 is MDHEN and CDR2 is SYDVKM. The CDR3 covers 13 residues.

The chain has TRBV5-1 and TRBJ1-1; the D gene is possibly TRBD1 (5 bases). CDR1 SGHRS and CDR2 YFSETQ come from the germline V gene. The CDR3 has 14 amino acids. With 1 base removed from V and 3 bases from J, the gap between germline ends came to 10 bases. The CDR3 bases are TGCGCCAGCAGCTTGTCAGGGATCGACACTGAAGCTTTCTTT. It yields the protein CASSLSGIDTEAFF.

Points on this clone: The junction departs from the called germline gene at one end, perhaps through a read error. V and J are TRBV7-7 and TRBJ2-7; no firm D call. CDR1 SSHAT and CDR2 FNYEAQ come from the germline V gene (reference sequence). CDR3 length equals 14 residues. The CDR3 spells CASSFPGKGNEQYF. In DNA, the CDR3 is TGTGCTAGCAGCTTCCCGGGTAAGGGAAACGAGCAGTACTTC.

The chain combines TRBV7-9 with TRBJ2-1; D uncertain. V lost 0 bases, J lost 5 bases, and 5 bases lay in between. CDR1 and CDR2 (germline): SEHNR, FQNEAQ (reference sequence). This CDR3 spans 13 amino acids. CDR3 nucleotides: TGTGCCAGCAGCTTAGCTGTGGACAATGAGCAGTTCTTC. It encodes CASSLAVDNEQFF.

This clone showed up just once. This chain connects TRBV11-3 to TRBJ2-1; TRBD2 matches 10 bases. J gave up 6 bases and V 3 bases, and 5 bases lay outside the gene matches. CDR3 length: 15 residues. Germline CDR1 reads SGHNT; CDR2 reads YENEEA. Here the CDR3 reads CASSFWLAGANEQFF. The CDR3 DNA reads as TGTGCCAGCAGCTTCTGGCTAGCGGGAGCCAATGAGCAGTTCTTC.

V is TRBV30 and J is TRBJ2-3; D unclear. Germline CDR1 is GTSNPN and CDR2 is SVGIG (reference sequence). V was trimmed by 0 bases and J by 5 bases, leaving 6 bases between them. This CDR3 region has 12 residues. CDR3 protein: CAWSVSIDTQYF. The CDR3 DNA reads TGTGCCTGGAGTGTGTCGATAGATACGCAGTATTTT.

The J gene is TRBJ2-1, the V gene TRBV5-4, with 7 bases matching TRBD2. V trimming: 0 bases; J trimming: 7 bases; junction bases outside the gene matches: 10. CDR1 SGHNT and CDR2 YYREEE come from the germline V gene (reference sequence). The CDR3 runs to 16 residues. This CDR3 reads CASSLGGGSLDNEQFF. The CDR3 DNA reads TGTGCCAGCAGCTTGGGGGGCGGGAGCCTGGATAATGAGCAGTTCTTC. Full variable domain (outside the CDR3, taken from reference TRBV5-4 and TRBJ2-1): ETGVTQSPTHLIKTRGQQVTLRCSSQSGHNTVSWYQQALGQGPQFIFQYYREEENGRGNFPPRFSGLQFPNYSSELNVNALELDDSALYLCASSLGGGSLDNEQFFGPGTRLTVL.